Following are 5 T cell receptor beta chains from one sample sequenced in a study of long-term antiretroviral therapy in people with HIV (dated by TCRdb to between 2021 and 2024). Sequencing of the TRB variable region was done with the immunoSEQ hsTCRB v3.0 assay at survey level resolution. TCRdb holds this immuneACCESS table with in-frame rearrangements only. Some clones are missing; in checked studies, unresolved V genes explain under half, and the rest has no known cause. For this sample the table gives 25,000 to 30,000 clones, of which roughly 84% were detected only once. The top ten clones comprise more than 9% of the sample. This specimen was unsorted PBMCs, taken 2.7 to 2.9 years after starting antiretroviral therapy. The source of these receptors is a man aged 25-40 years with HIV.

The V gene is TRBV28, the J gene TRBJ1-2, with TRBD1 as a possible D gene (5 bases). Germline values: CDR1 MDHEN, CDR2 SYDVKM. The CDR3 loop spans 13 amino acids. Trimming removed 5 bases from V and 4 bases from J, with 11 bases in between. The CDR3 DNA sequence: TGTGCCAGCAGTAGTTCCGGGACCTATGGCTACACCTTC. It translates to CASSSSGTYGYTF.

J is TRBJ2-1 and V is TRBV25-1; 7 bases are a match to TRBD1. The junction had 5 bases not matched to a gene; V was cut back by 4 bases and J by 5 bases. There are 14 residues in the CDR3. CDR1 is MGHDK and CDR2 is SYGVNS in the germline V gene. CDR3 nucleotide sequence: TGTGCCAGCAGTGGACAGGGACGGGACAATGAGCAGTTCTTC. This encodes CASSGQGRDNEQFF.

The genes are TRBV5-6 and TRBJ1-2; 8 bases are a match to TRBD1. CDR1 and CDR2 from the germline V gene are SGHDT and YYEEEE. Germline trimming cut 7 bases from V and 7 bases from J; bases unmatched to any gene: 9. CDR3 size: 13 residues. CDR3 in DNA: TGTGCCAGCCGACAGACAGGGGTGGTTGGCTACACCTTC. Residues: CASRQTGVVGYTF.

The chain links TRBV19 to TRBJ2-2; 10 positions match TRBD2. V gave up 5 bases and J gave up 7 bases; unmatched junction bases: 7. Per germline, CDR1 LNHDA and CDR2 SQIVND (reference sequence). The CDR3 is 15 residues long. The CDR3 loop reads CASSLLAGMVGELFF. The CDR3, as DNA: TGTGCCAGTAGTTTACTAGCGGGAATGGTCGGGGAGCTGTTTTTT.

This chain uses TRBV25-1 with TRBJ2-3; no clear D. The CDR3 spans 15 residues. From germline, CDR1 is MGHDK and CDR2 SYGVNS. V lost 1 base, J lost 2 bases, and 10 bases lay in between. The DNA for the CDR3 is TGTGCCAGCAGTGAATCTATAACGGTCACAGATACGCAGTATTTT. Its translation: CASSESITVTDTQYF.